A single TCR beta chain is shown here with its context. Antigen unknown. The sample comes from a study of radiotherapy plus CTLA-4 blockade in lung cancer. Overall study: Objective responses were observed in approximately 20% of patients, and disease control was achieved by 30% to 40%. The study, taken as a whole, reports: Alongside interferon-beta, early blood T cell clone dynamics were reportedly the best predictor of response. TCR clones of tumor origin grew in blood after radiotherapy plus ipilimumab.

Patients in the study, people with chemo-refractory metastatic non-small-cell lung cancer, received focal radiation plus ipilimumab CTLA-4 blockade. The repertoire was sequenced with immunoSEQ multiplex PCR; TCRdb's copy has only in-frame clones and lacks some. The table includes about 110,000 clones, under 90% detected once. The starting material was peripheral blood, obtained from a patient treated with radiotherapy plus ipilimumab. The TCR sequence derives from a human donor with non-small cell lung cancer that progressed on radiotherapy plus ipilimumab. Some clones in this sample may be carry-over from other donors' samples.

The CDR3 region has the DNA TGTGCCAGTAACGACAGGTTCCTCTATGGCTACACCTTC. It yields the protein CASNDRFLYGYTF. This chain connects TRBV19 to TRBJ1-2; possible D gene TRBD1, 6 bases. The CDR3 has 13 amino acids. Germline CDR1 is LNHDA and CDR2 is SQIVND (reference sequence). V lost 7 bases to trimming and J lost 4 bases, with 13 bases between them.